These 17 T cell receptor beta chains share one sample of origin, sequenced in a study of T cell repertoires in cytomegalovirus infection. Their specific antigens are unknown. TCRdb called the reads again in MiXCR, with one record for every CDR3 protein. The sample lists around 300,000 distinct CDR3 sequences, around 20% occurring once. This material consisted of cultured PBMCs, taken from culture after CMV antigen stimulation. Receptors originate from a human donor in good health (CMV status not recorded). Some clones in this sample may be carry-over from other donors' samples.

In this sample, this clonotype turned up a few times. The chain links TRBV9 to TRBJ2-2; a weak D match, TRBD2 (5 bases). CDR1 and CDR2 (germline): SGDLS, YYNGEE. The V gene lost 0 bases and the J gene lost 1 base, with 13 bases spanning the gap. This CDR3 is built from 17 residues. The CDR3 is CASSVALGRVNTGELFF. CDR3 nucleotide sequence: TGTGCCAGCAGCGTAGCTCTTGGGCGGGTGAACACCGGGGAGCTGTTTTTT.

This clonotype was counted a few times. The V call is TRBV23-1, the J call TRBJ2-3, with 7 nucleotides matching TRBD2. TRBV23-1 falls under the ORF class, with uncertain function. Trimming cost V 9 bases and J 5 bases; bases outside gene matches: 14. This CDR3 comprises 15 residues. The CDR3 reads CARRRGAGEGDTQYF. CDR3 sequence (DNA): TGCGCCAGGAGAAGAGGGGCGGGAGAGGGAGATACGCAGTATTTT.

This clonotype was observed at least ten times. The rearrangement joins TRBV7-8 to TRBJ2-5; 8 bases are a match to TRBD2. CDR3 length: 15 amino acids. CDR1 and CDR2 from the germline V gene are SGHVS and FQNEAQ. V trimming: 4 bases; J trimming: 2 bases; junction bases outside the gene matches: 6. The CDR3 sequence is CASSWGRGEQETQYF. For the CDR3, the DNA is TGTGCCAGCAGCTGGGGGCGGGGGGAGCAAGAGACCCAGTACTTC.

The chain uses TRBV2 and TRBJ2-1, with 9 positions matching TRBD1. V trimming: 8 bases; J trimming: 6 bases; junction bases outside the gene matches: 5. Germline CDR1 reads SNHLY; CDR2 reads FYNNEI. The length of the CDR3 is 13 residues. The CDR3 sequence is CASGQGRTNEQFF. Written as DNA, the CDR3 is TGTGCCAGCGGACAGGGGAGAACCAATGAGCAGTTCTTC.

This chain connects TRBV6-2 or TRBV6-3 to TRBJ1-4; D gene ambiguous. The CDR3 is made up of 15 amino acids. Germline V gene lookup returns CDR1 MNHEY and CDR2 SVGEGT. Trimming left V 6 bases short and J 3 bases short, with 14 bases between. The CDR3 region has the DNA TGTGCCAGCAGGGAGCACGGTACGGCTAATGAAAAACTGTTTTTT. Translation: CASREHGTANEKLFF.

This clonotype has a handful of counts. The chain joins TRBV4-1 to TRBJ2-7; the D gene is possibly TRBD1 (5 bases). Trimming removed 0 bases at V and 0 bases at J, with 12 bases between. The CDR3 runs 16 residues. Germline V lookup: CDR1 MGHRA, CDR2 YSYEKL. This CDR3 is CASSQESGALSYEQYF. The CDR3 DNA reads as TGCGCCAGCAGCCAAGAATCTGGGGCCCTCTCCTACGAGCAGTACTTC.

This clonotype turned up a few times. The chain uses TRBV6-2 or TRBV6-3 and TRBJ2-5; D tentatively reads TRBD1 or TRBD2 (5 bases each). Trimming shortened V by 6 bases and J by 1 base, and 15 bases separated the two germline ends. The V gene's germline CDR1 is MNHEY and CDR2 SVGEGT. The CDR3 is made up of 15 amino acids. DNA for the CDR3: TGTGCCAGCAGCGCGAATCTAGGGACCCAAGAGACCCAGTACTTC. This translates into CASSANLGTQETQYF.

V and J are TRBV2 and TRBJ1-5; TRBD1 agrees at 8 bases. There are 14 residues in the CDR3. In germline, CDR1 is SNHLY, CDR2 FYNNEI. The J segment lost 6 bases and the V segment lost 7 bases, leaving 8 bases of the junction unmatched. The CDR3: CASNGQGSIQPQHF. The CDR3 bases are TGTGCCAGCAATGGACAGGGCTCTATTCAGCCCCAGCATTTT.

This clonotype was counted a single time. J is TRBJ1-2 and V is TRBV30; a weak D match, TRBD1 (5 bases). V was cut by 0 bases and J by 8 bases, with 13 bases left in between. The CDR3 spans 13 residues. Germline CDR1 is GTSNPN and CDR2 is SVGIG (reference sequence). The CDR3 is CAWSVDSSTGYTF. In DNA, the CDR3 is TGTGCCTGGAGTGTCGACAGCAGCACGGGCTACACCTTC.

Ten or more counts support this clonotype. This sequence joins TRBV7-3 and TRBJ2-1; D possibly corresponds to TRBD1 (6 bases). In germline, CDR1 is SGHTA, CDR2 FQGTGA. The V gene lost 2 bases and the J gene lost 8 bases, with 10 bases spanning the gap. The length of the CDR3 is 13 residues. For the CDR3, the DNA is TGTGCCAGCAGCTTATACAGGGACCATGAGCAGTTCTTC. It codes for CASSLYRDHEQFF.

In the case of this clonotype: A read error may account for a junction end that differs from germline. The rearrangement links TRBV11-2 to TRBJ1-1; D unclear. Germline assignment: CDR1 SGHAT and CDR2 FQNNGV. CDR3 length: 13 amino acids. The CDR3 DNA reads TGTGGCAGCAGCTTCGGGAGGAACACTGAAGCTTTCTTT. Translated, it gives CGSSFGRNTEAFF.

This clonotype has only a few counts. The V gene is TRBV6-1, the J gene TRBJ2-1; the match to TRBD1 covers 7 bases. CDR3 size: 16 residues. J gave up 4 bases and V 5 bases, and 11 bases lay outside the gene matches. Germline V CDR1 and CDR2: MNHNS, SASEGT. CDR3 DNA: TGTGCCAGCAGTACACAGGGGTTCGGTGGGTACAATGAGCAGTTCTTC. Its protein product is CASSTQGFGGYNEQFF.

This clonotype was seen only a few times. V gene TRBV28 combines with J gene TRBJ1-5; a possible D gene is TRBD1 (5 bases). CDR1 and CDR2 from the germline V gene are MDHEN and SYDVKM. This CDR3 comprises 14 residues. V gave up 4 bases and J gave up 7 bases, with 14 bases separating them. Written as DNA, the CDR3 is TGTGCCAGCAGTTCGACAGTAATCATCCAGCCCCAGCATTTT. Translating it yields CASSSTVIIQPQHF.

This chain joins TRBV19 and TRBJ1-5; possible D gene TRBD1, 6 bases. V lost 5 bases and J 7 bases, leaving 15 bases between the germline ends. The CDR3 extends over 14 amino acids. The germline CDR1 and CDR2 sequences are LNHDA and SQIVND (reference sequence). The CDR3 nucleotides are TGTGCCAGTAGTGCCCGACAGGTTTTCCAGCCCCAGCATTTT. Protein: CASSARQVFQPQHF.

This clonotype has only a few counts. V and J are TRBV19 and TRBJ1-3; no definite D call. The CDR3 runs 14 residues. The ends were cut back, 6 bases at V and 2 bases at J, with 11 bases in the middle. Germline V lookup: CDR1 LNHDA, CDR2 SQIVND (reference sequence). In DNA, the CDR3 is TGTGCCAGTAGGCGTTCTGGGACTGGAAACACCATATATTTT. This translates into CASRRSGTGNTIYF.

This clonotype has a handful of counts. The chain couples TRBV5-4 to TRBJ2-7, with 9 bases identical to TRBD1. V gave up 1 base and J gave up 3 bases; unmatched junction bases: 11. The CDR3 is 17 residues long. Germline V gene lookup returns CDR1 SGHNT and CDR2 YYREEE (reference sequence). This CDR3 is CASSLLPGQGLIYEQYF. The CDR3, as DNA: TGTGCCAGCAGCTTGCTCCCGGGACAGGGTTTAATCTACGAGCAGTACTTC.

Only a few counts were recorded for this clonotype. V and J are TRBV20-1 and TRBJ1-4; D unresolved. Per the germline V gene, CDR1 is DFQATT and CDR2 is SNEGSKA (reference sequence). The length of the CDR3 is 11 residues. V gave up 3 bases and J gave up 8 bases, with 7 bases separating them. CDR3 sequence: CSARWGEKLFF. CDR3 bases: TGCAGTGCTAGGTGGGGAGAAAAACTGTTTTTT.